This T cell receptor (beta chain) originates from a study of blood T cell repertoires in COVID-19. TCRdb's table, derived via immunoSEQ multiplex PCR, lists solely in-frame clones and lacks some. Among approximately 180,000 clones, around 82% were seen once, and the ten largest hold approximately 9.8%. V dropped 4 bases and J dropped 1; count of bases not matched to a gene: 9. The CDR3 length is 17 residues. Germline CDR1 reads SGHAT; CDR2 reads FQNNGV. This TCR came from a woman over 75 with acute or convalescent COVID-19. Sequencing was done on a sample of peripheral blood. V is TRBV11-2 and J is TRBJ1-3, with TRBD1 identical over 8 bases. The CDR3 bases are TGTGCCAGCAGCTCCTACGGGACAGGAAATTCTGGAAACACCATATATTTT. This sequence encodes CASSSYGTGNSGNTIYF.